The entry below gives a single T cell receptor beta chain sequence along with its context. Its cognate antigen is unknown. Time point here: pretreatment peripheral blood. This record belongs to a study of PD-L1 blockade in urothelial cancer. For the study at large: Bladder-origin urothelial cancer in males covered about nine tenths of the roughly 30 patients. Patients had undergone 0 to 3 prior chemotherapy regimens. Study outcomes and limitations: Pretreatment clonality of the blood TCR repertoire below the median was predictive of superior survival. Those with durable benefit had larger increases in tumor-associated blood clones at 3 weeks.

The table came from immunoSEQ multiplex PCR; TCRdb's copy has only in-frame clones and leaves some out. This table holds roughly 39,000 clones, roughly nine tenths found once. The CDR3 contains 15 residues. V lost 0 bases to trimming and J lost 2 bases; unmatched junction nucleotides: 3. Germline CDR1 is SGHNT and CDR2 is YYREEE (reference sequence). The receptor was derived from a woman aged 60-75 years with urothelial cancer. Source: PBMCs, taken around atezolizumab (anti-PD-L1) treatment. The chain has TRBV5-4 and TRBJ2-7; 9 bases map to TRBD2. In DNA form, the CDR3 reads TGTGCCAGCAGCTTGGAGGCTAGCGGGACCTACGAGCAGTACTTC. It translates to CASSLEASGTYEQYF.